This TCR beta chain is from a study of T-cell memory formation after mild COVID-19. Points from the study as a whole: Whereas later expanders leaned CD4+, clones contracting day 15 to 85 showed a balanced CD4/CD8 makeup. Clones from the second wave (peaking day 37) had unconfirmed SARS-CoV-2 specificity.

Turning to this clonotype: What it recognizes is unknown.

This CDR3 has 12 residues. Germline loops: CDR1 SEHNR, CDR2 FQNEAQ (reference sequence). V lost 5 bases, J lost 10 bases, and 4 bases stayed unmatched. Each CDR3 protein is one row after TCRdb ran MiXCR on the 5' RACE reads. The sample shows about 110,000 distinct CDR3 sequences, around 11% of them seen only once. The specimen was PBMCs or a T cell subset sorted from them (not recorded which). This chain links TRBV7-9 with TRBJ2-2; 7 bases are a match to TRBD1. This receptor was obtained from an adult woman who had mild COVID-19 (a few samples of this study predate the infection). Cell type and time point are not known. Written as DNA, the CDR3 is TGTGCCAGCAGCCAAACAGGGGTGGAGCTGTTTTTT. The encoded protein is CASSQTGVELFF. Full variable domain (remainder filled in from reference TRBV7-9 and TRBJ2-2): DTGVSQNPRHKITKRGQNVTFRCDPISEHNRLYWYRQTLGQGPEFLTYFQNEAQLEKSRLLSDRFSAERPKGSFSTLEIQRTEQGDSAMYLCASSQTGVELFFGEGSRLTVL.